Below, 27 T cell receptor beta chains from the same sample are listed, as sequenced in a study of CD8+ T cells in alopecia areata. In each case, RNA was isolated and then reverse transcribed into cDNA as the sequencing template. The method was immunoSEQ multiplex PCR; TCRdb's version includes in-frame clones alone and lacks a portion of them. The data show about 130,000 clones, 45% to 60% seen once. This material consisted of CD4+ T cells sorted from blood, taken at week 0. These receptors originate from a human donor with alopecia areata.

This chain links TRBV28 with TRBJ2-2; perhaps D is TRBD1 or TRBD2 (5 bases each). Germline lookup yields CDR1 MDHEN and CDR2 SYDVKM. The V gene lost 2 bases and the J gene lost 6 bases, with 16 bases spanning the gap. This CDR3 is 16 amino acids long. The DNA for the CDR3 is TGTGCCAGCAGTTTACCGGGGCAGAACCCCCCCGGGGAGCTGTTTTTT. Residues: CASSLPGQNPPGELFF.

The rearrangement joins TRBV14 to TRBJ2-3; D is undetermined. Germline CDR1 SGHDN, CDR2 FVKESK. V lost 2 bases and J 0 bases, leaving 6 bases between the germline ends. This CDR3 contains 14 residues. The CDR3 DNA sequence: TGTGCCAGCAGCCAAATCCAGAGCACAGATACGCAGTATTTT. Its translation: CASSQIQSTDTQYF.

This clone was detected a few times. The chain couples TRBV7-9 to TRBJ2-5; 7 nucleotides match TRBD1. From germline, CDR1 is SEHNR and CDR2 FQNEAQ (reference sequence). The junction had 1 base not matched to a gene; V was cut back by 5 bases and J by 4 bases. The CDR3 extends over 12 amino acids. The DNA of the CDR3 is TGTGCCAGCAGCCGGGACAGAGAGACCCAGTACTTC. Encoded protein: CASSRDRETQYF.

This clone appeared a single time. This chain connects TRBV9 to TRBJ2-3; D remains ambiguous. Trimming shortened V by 2 bases and J by 6 bases, and 19 bases separated the two germline ends. The CDR3 loop spans 16 amino acids. Germline lookup yields CDR1 SGDLS and CDR2 YYNGEE. The CDR3 region is CASSVSVWGSRDTQYF. Here the CDR3 DNA reads TGTGCCAGCAGCGTCAGCGTTTGGGGTTCTAGGGATACGCAGTATTTT.

The chain recombines TRBV6-6 with TRBJ1-2; D is unresolved. Between the trimmed V and J ends, which lost 5 bases and 0 bases, there was a span of 10 bases. The CDR3 spans 14 residues. Looked up from germline, CDR1 is MNHNY and CDR2 is SVGAGI (reference sequence). The CDR3 nucleotides read TGTGCCAGCAGTAAGGGCGCATCTAACTATGGCTACACCTTC. It is translated as CASSKGASNYGYTF.

In its sample, this clone was seen a few times. The V and J genes are TRBV5-1 and TRBJ2-3; TRBD2 might be the D (6 bases). The CDR3 loop spans 18 amino acids. Germline CDR1 reads SGHRS; CDR2 reads YFSETQ. The germline V and J ends were trimmed by 1 base and 0 bases, with 18 bases remaining between them. DNA for the CDR3: TGCGCCAGCAGCTTGAGGCTACGAGGCGGGACCAGCACAGATACGCAGTATTTT. It specifies CASSLRLRGGTSTDTQYF. Based on the CDR3 plus reference TRBV5-1 and TRBJ2-3, the full variable domain is KAGVTQTPRYLIKTRGQQVTLSCSPISGHRSVSWYQQTPGQGLQFLFEYFSETQRNKGNFPGRFSGRQFSNSRSEMNVSTLELGDSALYLCASSLRLRGGTSTDTQYFGPGTRLTVL.

Details on this clone: The junction differs from germline at one of its ends, possibly a read error. The sample has other DNA sequences that encode this CDR3 too. The chain uses TRBV23-1 and TRBJ1-5, with 7 nucleotides matching TRBD1. TRBV23-1 is placed among ORFs of uncertain function. The length of the CDR3 is 12 residues. In nucleotides, the CDR3 is TGCGCCAGCGACAGGGACAAAGGGCCCCAACATTTT. This sequence encodes CASDRDKGPQHF.

This sequence joins TRBV27 and TRBJ1-1, with D possibly matching TRBD1 (6 bases). The CDR3 is made up of 17 amino acids. The V gene's germline CDR1 is MNHEY and CDR2 SMNVEV (reference sequence). Trimming left V 3 bases short and J 4 bases short, with 21 bases between. Written as DNA, the CDR3 is TGTGCCAGCAGTTTGTTGGGTGTGGGTCAGGGGAGCACTGAAGCTTTCTTT. It encodes CASSLLGVGQGSTEAFF.

This chain joins TRBV27 and TRBJ1-5, with unresolved D. The CDR3 loop spans 11 amino acids. V lost 8 bases and J lost 5, with 7 bases in between. The germline V gene encodes CDR1 MNHEY and CDR2 SMNVEV (reference sequence). Here the CDR3 DNA reads TGTGCCAGCGGAATTGATCAGCCCCAGCATTTT. It specifies CASGIDQPQHF.

J is TRBJ2-5 and V is TRBV5-1; D call uncertain. CDR1 and CDR2 (germline): SGHRS, YFSETQ. Trimming removed 0 bases at V and 5 bases at J, with 14 bases between. The CDR3 is 15 amino acids. The CDR3 bases are TGCGCCAGCAGCTTGGGGACCCGCAGCCCCGAGACCCAGTACTTC. This gives the protein CASSLGTRSPETQYF.

This clone was seen more than once but under ten times. This rearrangement joins TRBV7-9 to TRBJ2-5, with 9 nucleotides matching TRBD2. The ends lost 7 bases at V and 4 bases at J; junction bases unmatched: 10. CDR1 is SEHNR, CDR2 FQNEAQ, per germline (reference sequence). The CDR3 has 15 amino acids. CDR3 loop: CASKENSGRGETQYF. The CDR3, as DNA: TGTGCCAGCAAAGAGAATAGCGGGAGAGGAGAGACCCAGTACTTC. Combining the CDR3 with reference TRBV7-9 and TRBJ2-5 gives the whole variable domain DTGVSQNPRHKITKRGQNVTFRCDPISEHNRLYWYRQTLGQGPEFLTYFQNEAQLEKSRLLSDRFSAERPKGSFSTLEIQRTEQGDSAMYLCASKENSGRGETQYFGPGTRLLVL.

The chain recombines TRBV5-1 with TRBJ1-2; D is uncertain. Germline CDR1 and CDR2: SGHRS and YFSETQ. There are 16 residues in the CDR3. With 4 bases removed from V and 3 bases from J, the gap between germline ends came to 19 bases. In DNA form, the CDR3 reads TGCGCCAGCAGCCGGAACCCAGAGGGCCTAGACTATGGCTACACCTTC. It yields the protein CASSRNPEGLDYGYTF. Full variable domain (missing parts from reference TRBV5-1 and TRBJ1-2): KAGVTQTPRYLIKTRGQQVTLSCSPISGHRSVSWYQQTPGQGLQFLFEYFSETQRNKGNFPGRFSGRQFSNSRSEMNVSTLELGDSALYLCASSRNPEGLDYGYTFGSGTRLTVV.

V usage is TRBV19 and J usage is TRBJ1-5; 7 nucleotides match TRBD1. The CDR3 loop spans 17 amino acids. V lost 5 bases to trimming and J lost 3 bases; unmatched junction nucleotides: 13. Germline CDR1 reads LNHDA; CDR2 reads SQIVND (reference sequence). Here the CDR3 reads CASSSRQGVEDNQPQHF. CDR3 bases: TGTGCCAGTAGTTCCCGACAGGGAGTGGAGGACAATCAGCCCCAGCATTTT. The full variable domain, in which reference TRBV19 and TRBJ1-5 provide the parts outside the CDR3, is DGGITQSPKYLFRKEGQNVTLSCEQNLNHDAMYWYRQDPGQGLRLIYYSQIVNDFQKGDIAEGYSVSREKKESFPLTVTSAQKNPTAFYLCASSSRQGVEDNQPQHFGDGTRLSIL.

The genes are TRBV27 and TRBJ1-5; D gene unclear. The V end was cut by 2 bases, the J end by 8 bases, with 13 bases between. Germline lookup yields CDR1 MNHEY and CDR2 SMNVEV (reference sequence). This CDR3 comprises 14 residues. The CDR3 sequence: CASSLKRGREPQHF. For the CDR3, the DNA is TGTGCCAGCAGTTTAAAACGGGGTAGGGAGCCCCAGCATTTT.

The J gene is TRBJ2-1, the V gene TRBV5-1; 8 nucleotides agree with TRBD2. This CDR3 contains 14 residues. From germline, CDR1 is SGHRS and CDR2 YFSETQ. The J segment lost 7 bases and the V segment lost 4 bases, leaving 7 bases of the junction unmatched. CDR3: CASSPRTSSNEQFF. CDR3 in DNA: TGCGCCAGCAGCCCCAGGACTAGCTCGAATGAGCAGTTCTTC. Supplemented by reference TRBV5-1 and TRBJ2-1, the full variable domain reads KAGVTQTPRYLIKTRGQQVTLSCSPISGHRSVSWYQQTPGQGLQFLFEYFSETQRNKGNFPGRFSGRQFSNSRSEMNVSTLELGDSALYLCASSPRTSSNEQFFGPGTRLTVL.

The chain employs TRBV5-1 and TRBJ2-2; D may be TRBD2 (5 bases). The V gene lost 3 bases and the J gene lost 3 bases, with 18 bases spanning the gap. CDR1 is SGHRS and CDR2 is YFSETQ in the germline V gene. The CDR3 has 17 amino acids. The chain's CDR3 is CASSSQDRGLDTGELFF. The CDR3 DNA follows: TGCGCCAGCAGCTCGCAGGATCGGGGTCTGGACACCGGGGAGCTGTTTTTT.

Only a few counts were recorded for this clone. The CDR3 DNA reads TGCGCCAGCAGCTTGGGATCGCGGCCTGCAGATACGCAGTATTTT. It yields the protein CASSLGSRPADTQYF. The chain has TRBV5-1 and TRBJ2-3; the D is unclear. Germline lookup yields CDR1 SGHRS and CDR2 YFSETQ. Trimming cost V 0 bases and J 4 bases, with 12 bases left between them. This CDR3 contains 15 residues.

The chain employs TRBV30 and TRBJ2-3; D could derive from TRBD1 or TRBD2 (6 bases each). The length of the CDR3 is 13 residues. Germline V CDR1 and CDR2: GTSNPN, SVGIG (reference sequence). V lost 5 bases and J 6 bases, leaving 15 bases between the germline ends. The CDR3: CAWRHQGRDTQYF. The CDR3 DNA is TGTGCCTGGCGACACCAGGGGAGGGATACGCAGTATTTT.

The CDR3 DNA reads as TGTGCCAGCAGCTTTAACTCGGCCGACATTCAGTACTTC. It is translated as CASSFNSADIQYF. This sequence joins TRBV5-4 and TRBJ2-4; D remains ambiguous. CDR1 SGHNT and CDR2 YYREEE come from the germline V gene (reference sequence). The CDR3 sequence is 13 residues long. Between the trimmed V and J ends, which lost 2 bases and 8 bases, there was a span of 11 bases.

This clone showed up just once. The chain has TRBV5-1 and TRBJ2-5; 7 bases match TRBD1. Germline CDR1 reads SGHRS; CDR2 reads YFSETQ. The CDR3 is 15 amino acids. V lost 4 bases to trimming and J lost 4 bases; unmatched junction nucleotides: 10. Here the CDR3 DNA reads TGCGCCAGCAGCATAAACCCGACAGGGACAGAGACCCAGTACTTC. This codes for CASSINPTGTETQYF. The complete variable domain, with remaining parts taken from reference TRBV5-1 and TRBJ2-5, reads KAGVTQTPRYLIKTRGQQVTLSCSPISGHRSVSWYQQTPGQGLQFLFEYFSETQRNKGNFPGRFSGRQFSNSRSEMNVSTLELGDSALYLCASSINPTGTETQYFGPGTRLLVL.

The chain employs TRBV5-1 and TRBJ2-7, with 9 bases aligning to TRBD1. CDR1 is SGHRS and CDR2 is YFSETQ in the germline V gene. The CDR3 has 16 residues. The junction had 10 bases not matched to a gene; V was cut back by 5 bases and J by 1 base. The CDR3 sequence is CASSPDRGRISYEQYF. CDR3 nucleotides: TGCGCCAGCAGTCCCGACAGGGGGAGAATTTCCTACGAGCAGTACTTC. Complete variable domain (other parts from reference TRBV5-1 and TRBJ2-7): KAGVTQTPRYLIKTRGQQVTLSCSPISGHRSVSWYQQTPGQGLQFLFEYFSETQRNKGNFPGRFSGRQFSNSRSEMNVSTLELGDSALYLCASSPDRGRISYEQYFGPGTRLTVT.

There are a few counts of this clone. The V call is TRBV27, the J call TRBJ1-5; D unresolved. CDR3 size: 15 residues. Between the trimmed V and J ends, which lost 0 bases and 4 bases, there was a span of 10 bases. Germline loops: CDR1 MNHEY, CDR2 SMNVEV (reference sequence). The CDR3: CASSLSTVGNQPQHF. In nucleotides, the CDR3 is TGTGCCAGCAGTTTATCGACGGTGGGAAATCAGCCCCAGCATTTT.

The chain recombines TRBV29-1 with TRBJ2-7, with TRBD1 matching over 8 bases. CDR1 and CDR2 (germline): SQVTM, ANQGSEA. V dropped 7 bases and J dropped 3; count of bases not matched to a gene: 5. The CDR3 contains 12 residues. The CDR3 sequence: CSATGAHYEQYF. CDR3 bases: TGCAGCGCGACAGGGGCCCACTACGAGCAGTACTTC.

The chain carries TRBV7-2 and TRBJ1-1, with TRBD1 identical over 8 bases. V shed 5 bases and J 3 bases; nucleotides not matched to a gene: 5. The V gene's germline CDR1 is SGHTA and CDR2 FQGNSA. The CDR3 loop spans 14 amino acids. This CDR3 is CASSRQGSDTEAFF. The CDR3 nucleotides read TGTGCCAGCAGCCGACAGGGGTCTGACACTGAAGCTTTCTTT.

This chain joins TRBV6-1 and TRBJ1-2; D is perhaps TRBD1 (6 bases). The CDR3 consists of 18 residues. Germline lookup yields CDR1 MNHNS and CDR2 SASEGT. The V end was cut by 4 bases, the J end by 0 bases, with 21 bases between. CDR3 DNA: TGTGCCAGCAGTGGACCCGGACAGTCCGGTAGAGCTAACTATGGCTACACCTTC. It is translated as CASSGPGQSGRANYGYTF.

The CDR3 sequence is CASSLAAVGPYEQYF. The CDR3 bases are TGTGCCAGCAGCTTAGCGGCGGTAGGACCCTACGAGCAGTACTTC. This chain connects TRBV7-9 to TRBJ2-7; the D is unclear. V was shortened by 0 bases and J by 2 bases, with 11 bases between the two germline ends. The CDR3 has 15 amino acids. Germline CDR1 SEHNR, CDR2 FQNEAQ (reference sequence).

The V and J genes are TRBV2 and TRBJ2-1, with 13 bases aligning to TRBD2. This CDR3 is built from 17 residues. V shed 4 bases and J 6 bases; nucleotides not matched to a gene: 9. Per germline, CDR1 SNHLY and CDR2 FYNNEI. CDR3: CASSALRTSGRGNEQFF. The CDR3 region has the DNA TGTGCCAGCAGTGCCCTCAGGACTAGCGGGAGAGGCAATGAGCAGTTCTTC.